The 23 T cell receptor beta chains presented below share a single source sample, sequenced in a study of CXCR3-negative and CXCR3-positive naive CD8 T cells. UMI-labeled TRB cDNA libraries were prepared by 5' RACE. TCRdb re-called the 5' RACE reads; every CDR3 protein appears as one record, without DNA. The sample totals tens of thousands of distinct CDR3 sequences. Material: naive CXCR3- CD8+ T cells from blood. Subset specified: CD45RO-CCR7+CD27+CD95- naive CD8+ T cells lacking CXCR3 (TNR3-). The receptor set was obtained from a human donor in good health. Some clones in this sample may be carry-over from other donors' samples.

V is TRBV19 and J is TRBJ2-7; the TCRdb D gene call, TRBD1, has no DNA to confirm it. From germline, CDR1 is LNHDA and CDR2 SQIVND (reference sequence). The CDR3 sequence is 15 residues long. The CDR3 loop is CASSLGQGTIYEQYF.

The gene calls are TRBV25-1 and TRBJ2-5; without DNA, the TCRdb call of TRBD2 cannot be checked. Germline values: CDR1 MGHDK, CDR2 SYGVNS. The length of the CDR3 is 15 residues. The CDR3 spells CASSEYFGLEETQYF.

The chain employs TRBV7-9 and TRBJ2-7. Germline V gene sequence: CDR1 SEHNR, CDR2 FQNEAQ (reference sequence). The CDR3 is made up of 12 amino acids. The CDR3 region is CASSLGYVEQYF.

The chain carries TRBV6-5 and TRBJ2-1; TCRdb's assignment of TRBD2 cannot be checked, as there is no DNA. There are 16 residues in the CDR3. Germline values: CDR1 MNHEY, CDR2 SVGAGI. The CDR3 spells CASGYSTAGIYNEQFF.

This chain joins TRBV20-1 and TRBJ2-7. Germline values: CDR1 DFQATT, CDR2 SNEGSKA (reference sequence). The CDR3 covers 15 residues. This CDR3 reads CSARDYAKDVHEQYF.

The chain joins TRBV29-1 to TRBJ2-5. The CDR3 has 13 amino acids. Germline loops: CDR1 SQVTM, CDR2 ANQGSEA. CDR3 sequence: CSVEGPETETQYF.

The rearrangement uses TRBV5-5 and TRBJ1-5. Germline CDR1 reads SGHKS; CDR2 reads YYEKEE (reference sequence). CDR3 length: 17 amino acids. CDR3 region: CASSPGQGPFENQPQHF. The entire variable domain, with the rest obtained from reference TRBV5-5 and TRBJ1-5, is as follows: DAGVTQSPTHLIKTRGQQVTLRCSPISGHKSVSWYQQVLGQGPQFIFQYYEKEERGRGNFPDRFSARQFPNYSSELNVNALLLGDSALYLCASSPGQGPFENQPQHFGDGTRLSIL.

The chain has TRBV11-2 and TRBJ1-2; there is no DNA to check the TCRdb D call of TRBD1. The CDR3 sequence is 15 residues long. Germline V gene data show CDR1 as SGHAT and CDR2 as FQNNGV. This chain's CDR3 is CASSSTTGLNYGYTF.

J is TRBJ2-5 and V is TRBV28; TCRdb indicates TRBD1, and absent DNA this call remains unverified. Germline values: CDR1 MDHEN, CDR2 SYDVKM. This CDR3 is 17 amino acids long. CDR3 in amino acids: CASSPKRERGGVGTQYF.

The rearrangement joins TRBV12-3 or TRBV12-4 to TRBJ2-1; TCRdb's D gene call, TRBD2, goes unchecked for lack of DNA. There are 15 residues in the CDR3. The CDR3 reads CASSAADSPYNEQFF.

The CDR3 protein is CASSLGTGNQPQHF. The gene calls are TRBV4-3 and TRBJ1-5; TCRdb indicates TRBD1, and absent DNA this call remains unverified. This CDR3 is 14 amino acids long. Germline CDR1 reads LGHNA; CDR2 reads YSLEER.

The genes are TRBV20-1 and TRBJ2-4; TCRdb returns TRBD1, unconfirmable since there is no DNA. Germline V gives CDR1 DFQATT, CDR2 SNEGSKA (reference sequence). CDR3 size: 16 residues. This CDR3 is CSARVGGARAKNIQYF.

This rearrangement joins TRBV11-2 to TRBJ2-2; the D gene TCRdb calls, TRBD1, cannot be checked with no DNA. Germline CDR1 and CDR2: SGHAT and FQNNGV. This CDR3 region has 15 residues. The CDR3 is CASSLRTVGAGELFF.

The CDR3 sequence: CASTSEGIWNEQFF. J is TRBJ2-1 and V is TRBV5-1. The CDR3 loop spans 14 amino acids. The germline V gene encodes CDR1 SGHRS and CDR2 YFSETQ.

The chain is built from TRBV7-3 and TRBJ1-2; TCRdb returns TRBD1, unconfirmable since there is no DNA. CDR1 SGHTA and CDR2 FQGTGA come from the germline V gene. The CDR3 has 13 amino acids. CDR3 residues: CAGSYDRERGYTF.

The chain links TRBV15 to TRBJ1-5; TCRdb calls TRBD1, which cannot be checked without DNA. CDR1 and CDR2 from the germline V gene are LNHNV and YYDKDF (reference sequence). There are 16 residues in the CDR3. CDR3 loop: CATSRDFGGGGQPQHF. Full variable domain (rest looked up from reference TRBV15 and TRBJ1-5): DAMVIQNPRYQVTQFGKPVTLSCSQTLNHNVMYWYQQKSSQAPKLLFHYYDKDFNNEADTPDNFQSRRPNTSFCFLDIRSPGLGDTAMYLCATSRDFGGGGQPQHFGDGTRLSIL.

V is TRBV3-1 and J is TRBJ1-3; the TCRdb call, TRBD1, lacks DNA for checking. Germline V gene lookup returns CDR1 LGHDT and CDR2 YNNKEL (reference sequence). The CDR3 extends over 17 amino acids. CDR3 in amino acids: CASSQDAGTSRGNTIYF.

The rearrangement joins TRBV7-9 to TRBJ2-2. There are 15 residues in the CDR3. Germline V CDR1 and CDR2: SEHNR, FQNEAQ (reference sequence). This CDR3 is CASSLISGQPGELFF.

The chain combines TRBV20-1 with TRBJ2-1; the TCRdb call, TRBD1, lacks DNA for checking. Germline CDR1 is DFQATT and CDR2 is SNEGSKA (reference sequence). This CDR3 has 13 residues. The CDR3 sequence is CSAPGNSYNEQFF.

The genes are TRBV28 and TRBJ2-5. CDR3 length: 14 residues. Germline values: CDR1 MDHEN, CDR2 SYDVKM. The CDR3: CASSASLSQETQYF.

V and J are TRBV10-3 and TRBJ1-1; without DNA, the TCRdb call of TRBD1 cannot be checked. The CDR3 sequence is 16 residues long. The V gene's germline CDR1 is ENHRY and CDR2 SYGVKD. The CDR3 sequence is CAISEPGQGMNTEAFF.

The rearrangement links TRBV29-1 to TRBJ1-2; as DNA is missing, the TRBD1 call by TCRdb cannot be tested. The CDR3 has 14 residues. Germline V gene sequence: CDR1 SQVTM, CDR2 ANQGSEA. The CDR3 is CSAFDPGHPRGYTF.

Considering frequency, this clonotype is medium-sized (0.01 to 0.1%). CDR3 sequence: CASSPRQRRRYYGYTF. This chain connects TRBV10-1 to TRBJ1-2; TCRdb indicates TRBD1, and absent DNA this call remains unverified. CDR3 length: 16 amino acids. Per germline, CDR1 WNHNN and CDR2 SYGVQD (reference sequence).